This T cell receptor beta chain originates from a study of CD8+CD57+ T cells in acquired aplastic anemia. The germline CDR1 and CDR2 sequences are SEHNR and FQNEAQ (reference sequence). The V end was cut by 11 bases, the J end by 6 bases, with 14 bases between. The CDR3 is 11 amino acids. Genomic DNA served as template for TCR beta VDJ and CDR3 profiling. TCRdb itself ran the reads through MiXCR, one entry per CDR3 protein. The sample shows over 200,000 distinct CDR3 sequences, about 59% of them seen only once. The sample was sorted CD4+, CD8+, or CD8+CD57+ T cells (not recorded which) from PBMCs. This chain uses TRBV7-9 with TRBJ2-7; TRBD2 might be the D (6 bases). This receptor was obtained from a human donor in good health. The CDR3 coding sequence is TGTGCCCGGCGGTCGGAGGGCGAGCAGTACTTC. Encoded protein: CARRSEGEQYF.